This T cell receptor beta chain was obtained from a study of CD8+CD57+ T cells in acquired aplastic anemia. Study overall: An average of 3.2 ug of DNA was obtained from sorted CD4+ and CD8+ cells. Findings and limits, study-wide: Patients had under 30 CD8+ CDR3 sequences in common with controls (the shared set).

Profiling of TCR beta VDJ combinations and CDR3 sequences used genomic DNA as template. MiXCR, applied by TCRdb to the reads, yields one record per CDR3 protein. The data contain some 170,000 distinct CDR3 sequences, roughly 43% of them singletons. In patients chosen for sequencing, flow cytometry had shown CD8+CD57+ cell expansion. Severe acquired aplastic anemia was present in all patients. This clonotype came up many times. The antigen is unknown. The trim removed 1 base at V and 3 bases at J, leaving 2 bases unmatched. The germline CDR1 and CDR2 sequences are SGHVS and FQNEAQ. CDR3 size: 15 residues.

The source of this sequence is a human donor with aplastic anemia. Sequenced sample: sorted CD4+, CD8+, or CD8+CD57+ T cells (not recorded which) from PBMCs. V and J are TRBV7-8 and TRBJ2-2; the match to TRBD1 covers 7 bases. This CDR3 is CASSLVTGDTGELFF. In DNA form, the CDR3 reads TGTGCCAGCAGCTTAGTAACAGGGGACACCGGGGAGCTGTTTTTT.